These 27 T cell receptor beta chains originate from one sample sequenced in a study of glioma-infiltrating T cells after dendritic cell vaccination (dated by TCRdb to about 2016). Explained via the paper, the time point label denotes: after dendritic cell vaccination, including at tumor progression/relapse. Library creation used the immunoSEQ multiplex PCR assay. This is the immuneACCESS table as TCRdb keeps it, with only in-frame sequences that have V and J called. A part of the clones is gone; compared with another copy, unresolved V genes explain less than half, and the rest is unexplained. A total of 85,000 or so clones appear in this sample, around 84% of them only once. Clones ranked in the top ten supply about 8.5% of the sample. The input for sequencing was blood, taken after dendritic cell vaccination. These receptors were taken from a human donor with glioblastoma.

The chain uses TRBV11-2 and TRBJ2-3; 8 nucleotides align to TRBD2. Losses at the gene ends were 5 bases for V and 11 bases for J; bases not matched to a gene: 6. The CDR3 sequence is 12 residues long. In germline, CDR1 is SGHAT, CDR2 FQNNGV. In nucleotides, the CDR3 is TGTGCCAGCAGCCATACTAGCGGCGAGCAGTATTTT. Translating gives CASSHTSGEQYF.

V usage is TRBV5-6 and J usage is TRBJ2-3, with 7 bases that match TRBD1. Germline CDR1 is SGHDT and CDR2 is YYEEEE. Trimming at V came to 0 bases and at J to 2 bases, leaving 6 bases not matched to a gene. This CDR3 has 16 residues. The CDR3: CASSLDQGEITDTQYF. Written as DNA, the CDR3 is TGTGCCAGCAGCTTGGATCAGGGGGAGATCACAGATACGCAGTATTTT.

This clone was detected only a few times. The V call is TRBV7-9, the J call TRBJ1-3; the D is unclear. CDR3 length: 14 residues. The germline V and J ends were trimmed by 5 bases and 2 bases, with 10 bases remaining between them. Germline CDR1 and CDR2: SEHNR and FQNEAQ (reference sequence). The CDR3 coding sequence is TGTGCCAGCAGCCCACAGAGCACTGGAAACACCATATATTTT. Translating gives CASSPQSTGNTIYF.

J is TRBJ2-3 and V is TRBV11-2; the match to TRBD1 covers 7 bases. The germline V gene has CDR1 SGHAT and CDR2 FQNNGV. The V gene end was trimmed by 1 base and the J gene end by 4 bases; junction bases not matched to a gene: 8. There are 16 residues in the CDR3. CDR3 nucleotides: TGTGCCAGCAGCTTAGTCGGACAGGCGGCCTCAGATACGCAGTATTTT. Its translation: CASSLVGQAASDTQYF.

This clone was observed a handful of times. This chain connects TRBV4-1 to TRBJ2-7; 8 bases fit TRBD1. J gave up 0 bases and V 3 bases, and 4 bases lay outside the gene matches. The CDR3 runs to 15 residues. Germline V CDR1 and CDR2: MGHRA, YSYEKL. CDR3 loop: CASSQGQDVSYEQYF. DNA of the CDR3: TGCGCCAGCAGCCAGGGACAGGATGTCTCCTACGAGCAGTACTTC.

This chain connects TRBV29-1 to TRBJ2-1, with TRBD2 as a possible D gene (5 bases). The germline V and J ends were trimmed by 3 bases and 0 bases, with 9 bases remaining between them. Germline-derived CDR1 and CDR2 are SQVTM and ANQGSEA. The CDR3 contains 14 residues. The CDR3 region is CSVERRNSYNEQFF. The CDR3 bases are TGCAGCGTTGAGCGGAGGAACTCCTACAATGAGCAGTTCTTC.

This clone was counted a few times. This chain uses TRBV28 with TRBJ2-3; 9 bases fit TRBD2. This CDR3 is built from 18 residues. The junction had 12 bases not matched to a gene; V was cut back by 5 bases and J by 0 bases. CDR1 MDHEN and CDR2 SYDVKM come from the germline V gene. In DNA form, the CDR3 reads TGTGCCAGCAGTCCCTTCGGCGGGGGGGAGTCTAGCACAGATACGCAGTATTTT. Protein: CASSPFGGGESSTDTQYF.

The V gene is TRBV9, the J gene TRBJ1-2, with D unclear. The germline V gene has CDR1 SGDLS and CDR2 YYNGEE. The length of the CDR3 is 17 residues. V lost 6 bases, J lost 5 bases, and 26 bases lay in between. The chain's CDR3 is CASNAPERSTAGYGYTF. DNA of the CDR3: TGTGCCAGCAACGCTCCAGAACGGAGTACGGCCGGGTATGGCTACACCTTC.

This sequence joins TRBV13 and TRBJ1-4, with D possibly TRBD1 on 6 matching bases. Between the trimmed V and J ends, which lost 5 bases and 13 bases, there was a span of 17 bases. Germline V gene data show CDR1 as PRHDT and CDR2 as FYEKMQ (reference sequence). The CDR3 runs 13 residues. The CDR3 region is CASSPGVQGSLFF. CDR3 nucleotide sequence: TGTGCCAGCAGCCCAGGGGTTCAGGGGTCACTGTTTTTT.

V usage is TRBV19 and J usage is TRBJ1-6; D might be TRBD1 (6 bases). Trimming took 8 bases from V and 0 from J, leaving 17 bases between them. CDR3 length equals 17 residues. The germline V gene has CDR1 LNHDA and CDR2 SQIVND (reference sequence). CDR3 amino acids: CASGLRGGSSYNSPLHF. In DNA, the CDR3 is TGTGCCAGTGGATTAAGGGGGGGGAGCTCCTATAATTCACCCCTCCACTTT.

This clone was detected only a few times. V is TRBV7-9 and J is TRBJ2-7, with D possibly TRBD2 on 6 matching bases. V was cut by 3 bases and J by 0 bases, with 21 bases left in between. Germline V lookup: CDR1 SEHNR, CDR2 FQNEAQ (reference sequence). CDR3 length equals 18 residues. Here the CDR3 DNA reads TGTGCCAGCAGCTTTATGAGTGGAGGGGCGTCTAGCTCCTACGAGCAGTACTTC. It is translated as CASSFMSGGASSSYEQYF.

J is TRBJ2-4 and V is TRBV10-2; D perhaps matches TRBD2 (6 bases). There are 18 residues in the CDR3. The germline CDR1 and CDR2 sequences are WSHSY and SAAADI. Trimming stripped 1 base from V and 3 bases from J, with 19 bases between. In nucleotides, the CDR3 is TGCGCCAGCAGTGAGTATTCCCGGCGACTAGGGCTCAAAAACATTCAGTACTTC. It yields the protein CASSEYSRRLGLKNIQYF.

This rearrangement joins TRBV2 to TRBJ1-4; TRBD1 aligns across 8 bases. CDR1 and CDR2 from the germline V gene are SNHLY and FYNNEI. The CDR3 contains 16 residues. V lost 1 base, J lost 6 bases, and 7 bases stayed unmatched. CDR3 bases: TGTGCCAGCAGTGAAGACCCGGACAGGGTGTATGAAAAACTGTTTTTT. Translated, it gives CASSEDPDRVYEKLFF. Combining the CDR3 with reference TRBV2 and TRBJ1-4 gives the whole variable domain EPEVTQTPSHQVTQMGQEVILRCVPISNHLYFYWYRQILGQKVEFLVSFYNNEISEKSEIFDDQFSVERPDGSNFTLKIRSTKLEDSAMYFCASSEDPDRVYEKLFFGSGTQLSVL.

This clone was observed a handful of times. This rearrangement joins TRBV6-1 to TRBJ1-6; D is possibly TRBD1 (5 bases). The length of the CDR3 is 15 residues. Germline loops: CDR1 MNHNS, CDR2 SASEGT. Trimming cost V 6 bases and J 4 bases, with 13 bases left between them. CDR3 sequence: CASRSTVTYNSPLHF. CDR3 coding DNA: TGTGCCAGCAGATCGACAGTGACTTATAATTCACCCCTCCACTTT.

This clone was seen once. This chain connects TRBV29-1 to TRBJ2-7; D perhaps matches TRBD1 (6 bases). V lost 3 bases and J lost 0, with 12 bases in between. This CDR3 has 14 amino acids. Germline assignment: CDR1 SQVTM and CDR2 ANQGSEA. The CDR3, as DNA: TGCAGCGTTGATGGGGAGACAGGCTCCTACGAGCAGTACTTC. It codes for CSVDGETGSYEQYF.

The CDR3 nucleotides read TGTGCCATCAGTGAGTGGGGGACTAGCGACAATGAGCAGTTCTTC. Its protein is CAISEWGTSDNEQFF. The chain employs TRBV10-3 and TRBJ2-1; the match to TRBD2 covers 10 bases. With 1 base clipped from V and 5 bases from J, the junction kept 2 bases outside the gene matches. Germline V gene data show CDR1 as ENHRY and CDR2 as SYGVKD. The CDR3 spans 15 residues.

The chain joins TRBV10-2 to TRBJ2-1, with a tentative D call TRBD2 (5 bases). V lost 6 bases and J lost 7, with 13 bases in between. CDR3 length equals 13 residues. From germline, CDR1 is WSHSY and CDR2 SAAADI. CDR3 sequence reads: CASRGLLGNEQFF. CDR3 sequence (DNA): TGCGCCAGCAGGGGCTTACTAGGAAATGAGCAGTTCTTC.

The chain uses TRBV19 and TRBJ1-5; TRBD1 matches 7 bases. Germline CDR1 LNHDA, CDR2 SQIVND (reference sequence). The CDR3 loop spans 16 amino acids. The junction had 9 bases not matched to a gene; V was cut back by 4 bases and J by 3 bases. CDR3 DNA: TGTGCCAGTAGTAAGGACTCGACAGGGTTCAATCAGCCCCAGCATTTT. Its protein product is CASSKDSTGFNQPQHF.

This clone was seen just once. The chain recombines TRBV27 with TRBJ1-2; maybe TRBD1 (6 bases). Germline V gene data show CDR1 as MNHEY and CDR2 as SMNVEV (reference sequence). The CDR3 is made up of 13 amino acids. Trimming left V 3 bases short and J 7 bases short, with 12 bases between. The CDR3 here is CASSFQGITGYTF. CDR3 bases: TGTGCCAGCAGTTTTCAGGGGATCACTGGCTACACCTTC.

The chain links TRBV10-3 to TRBJ1-5; possible D gene TRBD1, 6 bases. The V end was cut by 3 bases, the J end by 2 bases, with 8 bases between. Germline V gene lookup returns CDR1 ENHRY and CDR2 SYGVKD. This CDR3 spans 14 amino acids. CDR3: CAISEQGGNQPQHF. CDR3 in DNA: TGTGCCATCAGTGAACAGGGTGGCAATCAGCCCCAGCATTTT.

This clone occurred once. The CDR3 here is CASSVGGAGGDEQYF. The CDR3, as DNA: TGTGCCAGCAGCGTAGGGGGAGCGGGAGGGGACGAGCAGTACTTC. V usage is TRBV9 and J usage is TRBJ2-7; 10 nucleotides line up with TRBD2. Losses at the gene ends were 0 bases for V and 5 bases for J; bases not matched to a gene: 5. The CDR3 loop spans 15 amino acids. Germline-derived CDR1 and CDR2 are SGDLS and YYNGEE.

The chain carries TRBV9 and TRBJ2-5, with 7 bases lining up with TRBD2. Per the germline V gene, CDR1 is SGDLS and CDR2 is YYNGEE. This CDR3 is 15 amino acids long. V gave up 2 bases and J gave up 3 bases; unmatched junction bases: 7. In DNA form, the CDR3 reads TGTGCCAGCAGCGTGGGAGGGGTAAATGAAGAGACCCAGTACTTC. This translates into CASSVGGVNEETQYF.

This clone was picked up one time. The V gene is TRBV7-8, the J gene TRBJ2-2; TRBD2 might be the D (6 bases). CDR1 is SGHVS and CDR2 is FQNEAQ in the germline V gene. The V end was cut by 5 bases, the J end by 6 bases, with 28 bases between. This CDR3 comprises 19 residues. DNA for the CDR3: TGTGCCAGCAGCGCCCCGGGGGAGGTTAAGGTGATATTGGCCGGGGAGCTGTTTTTT. Its translation: CASSAPGEVKVILAGELFF.

This sequence joins TRBV9 and TRBJ2-7, with TRBD1 matching 7 bases. Trimming removed 3 bases from V and 5 bases from J; junction bases left unmatched: 2. Germline CDR1 SGDLS, CDR2 YYNGEE. This CDR3 region has 12 residues. DNA of the CDR3: TGTGCCAGCAGCGACAGGGGCGACGAGCAGTACTTC. As protein: CASSDRGDEQYF.

This chain joins TRBV5-8 and TRBJ1-5, with 8 bases aligning to TRBD1. Germline V gene sequence: CDR1 SGHTS, CDR2 YDEGEE. Germline trimming cut 0 bases from V and 6 bases from J; bases unmatched to any gene: 8. The CDR3 is 16 residues long. The DNA of the CDR3 is TGTGCCAGCAGCTTGGCCTGGACAGGGTACGGTCAGCCCCAGCATTTT. Protein: CASSLAWTGYGQPQHF.

This sequence joins TRBV4-2 and TRBJ2-5; TRBD1 might be the D (6 bases). V was clipped by 1 base and J by 2 bases, with 14 bases between them. Germline CDR1 is LGHNA and CDR2 is YNFKEQ. The CDR3 has 16 amino acids. The CDR3 is CASSQAGTGLQETQYF. The CDR3 nucleotides read TGTGCCAGCAGCCAAGCCGGCACAGGGTTACAAGAGACCCAGTACTTC.

The chain is built from TRBV6-5 and TRBJ2-5; TRBD1 matches at 9 bases. The junction had 6 bases not matched to a gene; V was cut back by 7 bases and J by 3 bases. The germline gives CDR1 MNHEY, CDR2 SVGAGI. This CDR3 comprises 14 residues. The CDR3 DNA sequence: TGTGCCAGCATGGGACAGGGCCTCGAAGAGACCCAGTACTTC. Encoded protein: CASMGQGLEETQYF.